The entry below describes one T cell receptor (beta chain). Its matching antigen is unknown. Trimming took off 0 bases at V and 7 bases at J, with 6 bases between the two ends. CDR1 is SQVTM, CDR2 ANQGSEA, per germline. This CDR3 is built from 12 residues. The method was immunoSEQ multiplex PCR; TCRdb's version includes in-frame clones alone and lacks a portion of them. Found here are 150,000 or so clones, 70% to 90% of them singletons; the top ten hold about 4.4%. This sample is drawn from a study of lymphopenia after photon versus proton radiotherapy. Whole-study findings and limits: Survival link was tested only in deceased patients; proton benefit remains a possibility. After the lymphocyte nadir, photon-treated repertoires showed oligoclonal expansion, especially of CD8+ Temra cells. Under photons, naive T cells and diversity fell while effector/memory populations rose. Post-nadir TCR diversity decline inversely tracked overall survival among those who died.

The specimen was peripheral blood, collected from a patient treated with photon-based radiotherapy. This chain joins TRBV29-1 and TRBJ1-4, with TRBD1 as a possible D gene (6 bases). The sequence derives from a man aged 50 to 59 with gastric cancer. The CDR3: CSVEEGGEKLFF. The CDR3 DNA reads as TGCAGCGTTGAAGAAGGGGGTGAAAAACTGTTTTTT.